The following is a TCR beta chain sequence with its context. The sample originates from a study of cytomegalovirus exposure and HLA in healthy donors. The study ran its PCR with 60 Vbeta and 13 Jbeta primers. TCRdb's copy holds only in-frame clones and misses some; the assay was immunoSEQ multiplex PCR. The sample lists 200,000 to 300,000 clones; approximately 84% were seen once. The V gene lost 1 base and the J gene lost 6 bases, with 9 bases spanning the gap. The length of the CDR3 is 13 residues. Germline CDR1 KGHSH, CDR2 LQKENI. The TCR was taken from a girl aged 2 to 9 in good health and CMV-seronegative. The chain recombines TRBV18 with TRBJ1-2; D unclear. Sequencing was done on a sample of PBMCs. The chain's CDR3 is CASSPQAEDGYTF. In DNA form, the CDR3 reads TGTGCCAGCTCACCACAGGCAGAGGATGGCTACACCTTC.